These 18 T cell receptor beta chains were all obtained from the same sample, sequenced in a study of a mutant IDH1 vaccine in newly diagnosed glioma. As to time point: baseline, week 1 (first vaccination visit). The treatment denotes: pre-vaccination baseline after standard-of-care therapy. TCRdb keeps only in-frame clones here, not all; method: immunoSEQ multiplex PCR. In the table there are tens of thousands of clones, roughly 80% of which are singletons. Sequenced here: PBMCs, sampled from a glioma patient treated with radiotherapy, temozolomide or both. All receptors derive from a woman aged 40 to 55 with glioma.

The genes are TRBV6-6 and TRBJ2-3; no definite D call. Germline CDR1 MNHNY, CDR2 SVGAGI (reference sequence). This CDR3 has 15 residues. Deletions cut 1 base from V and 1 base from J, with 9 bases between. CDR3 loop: CASSYWPEGTDTQYF. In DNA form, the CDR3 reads TGTGCCAGCAGTTACTGGCCCGAGGGCACAGATACGCAGTATTTT.

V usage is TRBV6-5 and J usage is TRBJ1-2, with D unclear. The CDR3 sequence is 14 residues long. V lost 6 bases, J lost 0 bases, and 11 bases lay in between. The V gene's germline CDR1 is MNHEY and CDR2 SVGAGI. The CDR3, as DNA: TGTGCCAGCAGGGCTGGTATGACTAACTATGGCTACACCTTC. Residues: CASRAGMTNYGYTF.

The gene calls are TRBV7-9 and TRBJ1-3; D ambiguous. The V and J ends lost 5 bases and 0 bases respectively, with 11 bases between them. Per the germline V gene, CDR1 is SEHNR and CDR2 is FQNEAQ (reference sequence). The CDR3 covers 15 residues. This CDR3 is CASSQSHSSGNTIYF. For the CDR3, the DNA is TGTGCCAGCAGCCAGTCCCACAGCTCTGGAAACACCATATATTTT.

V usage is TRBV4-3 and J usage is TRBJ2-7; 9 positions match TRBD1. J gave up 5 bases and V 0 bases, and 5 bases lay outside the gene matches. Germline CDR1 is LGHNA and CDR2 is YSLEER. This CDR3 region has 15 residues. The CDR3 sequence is CASSQDQGTGNEQYF. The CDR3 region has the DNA TGCGCCAGCAGCCAAGATCAAGGGACAGGGAACGAGCAGTACTTC.

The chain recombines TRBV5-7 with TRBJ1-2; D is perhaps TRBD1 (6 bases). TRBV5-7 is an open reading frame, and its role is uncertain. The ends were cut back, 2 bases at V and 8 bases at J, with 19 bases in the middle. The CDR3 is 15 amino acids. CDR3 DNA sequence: TGTGCCAGCAGCTTACAGAAGGGGGGCAGGACGGGCTACACCTTC. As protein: CASSLQKGGRTGYTF.

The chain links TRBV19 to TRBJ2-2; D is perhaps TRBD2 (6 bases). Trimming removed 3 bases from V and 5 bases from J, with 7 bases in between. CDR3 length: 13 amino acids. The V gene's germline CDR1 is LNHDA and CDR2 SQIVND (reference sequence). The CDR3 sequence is CASSMEGTGELFF. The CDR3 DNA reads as TGTGCCAGTAGTATGGAGGGGACCGGGGAGCTGTTTTTT.

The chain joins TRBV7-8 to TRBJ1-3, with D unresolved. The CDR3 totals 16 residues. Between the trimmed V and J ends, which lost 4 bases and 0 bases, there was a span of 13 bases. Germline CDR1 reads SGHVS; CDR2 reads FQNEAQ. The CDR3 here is CASSSDQMLSGNTIYF. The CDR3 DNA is TGTGCCAGCAGCTCGGACCAGATGCTCTCTGGAAACACCATATATTTT.

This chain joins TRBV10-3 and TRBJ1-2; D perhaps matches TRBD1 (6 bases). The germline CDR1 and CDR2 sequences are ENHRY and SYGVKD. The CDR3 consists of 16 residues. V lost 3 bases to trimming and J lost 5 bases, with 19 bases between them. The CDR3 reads CAISELIGQKTYGYTF. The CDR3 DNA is TGTGCCATCAGTGAACTCATCGGACAGAAGACTTATGGCTACACCTTC.

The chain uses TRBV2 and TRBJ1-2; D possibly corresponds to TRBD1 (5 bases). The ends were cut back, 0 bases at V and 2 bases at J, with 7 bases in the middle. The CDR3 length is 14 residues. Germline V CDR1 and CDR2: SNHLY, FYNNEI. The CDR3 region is CASSEAGGNYGYTF. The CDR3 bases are TGTGCCAGCAGTGAAGCCGGGGGAAACTATGGCTACACCTTC.

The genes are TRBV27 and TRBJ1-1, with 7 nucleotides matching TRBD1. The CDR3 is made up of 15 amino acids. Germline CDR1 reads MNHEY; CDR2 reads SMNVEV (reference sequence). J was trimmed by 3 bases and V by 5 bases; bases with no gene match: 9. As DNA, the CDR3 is TGTGCCAGCAGTACAAGGACAGGACTCCACACTGAAGCTTTCTTT. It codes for CASSTRTGLHTEAFF.

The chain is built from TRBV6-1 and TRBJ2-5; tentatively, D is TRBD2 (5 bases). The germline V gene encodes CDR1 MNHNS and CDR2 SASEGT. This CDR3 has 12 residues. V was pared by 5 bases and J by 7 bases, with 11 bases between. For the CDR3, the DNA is TGTGCCAGCAGTACGGGTGAGGGGACCCAGTACTTC. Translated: CASSTGEGTQYF.

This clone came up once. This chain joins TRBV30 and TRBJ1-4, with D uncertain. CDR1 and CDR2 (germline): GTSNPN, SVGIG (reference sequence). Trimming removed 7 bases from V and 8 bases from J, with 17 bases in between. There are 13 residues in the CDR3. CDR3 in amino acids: CAFVRGGLEKLFF. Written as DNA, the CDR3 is TGTGCCTTTGTACGGGGAGGGTTAGAAAAACTGTTTTTT.

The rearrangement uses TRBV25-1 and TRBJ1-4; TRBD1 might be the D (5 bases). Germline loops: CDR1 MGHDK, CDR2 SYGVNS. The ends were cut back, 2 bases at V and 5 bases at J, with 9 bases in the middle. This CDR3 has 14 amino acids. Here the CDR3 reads CASSEGGKNEKLFF. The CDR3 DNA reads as TGTGCCAGCAGTGAAGGGGGGAAGAATGAAAAACTGTTTTTT.

As DNA, the CDR3 is TGCGCCAGCAGCTACCTTTTGGCGGGGCAGACTGAAGCTTTCTTT. Translated, it gives CASSYLLAGQTEAFF. This chain connects TRBV4-3 to TRBJ1-1; D might be TRBD1 (5 bases). CDR3 length equals 15 residues. Trimming removed 5 bases from V and 5 bases from J, with 18 bases in between. Germline CDR1 is LGHNA and CDR2 is YSLEER.

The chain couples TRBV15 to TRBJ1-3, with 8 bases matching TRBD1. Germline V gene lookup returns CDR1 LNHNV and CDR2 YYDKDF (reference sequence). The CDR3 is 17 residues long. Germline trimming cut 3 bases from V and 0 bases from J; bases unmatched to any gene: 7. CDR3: CATSRATGGDSGNTIYF. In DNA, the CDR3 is TGTGCCACCAGCAGGGCCACAGGGGGAGACTCTGGAAACACCATATATTTT.

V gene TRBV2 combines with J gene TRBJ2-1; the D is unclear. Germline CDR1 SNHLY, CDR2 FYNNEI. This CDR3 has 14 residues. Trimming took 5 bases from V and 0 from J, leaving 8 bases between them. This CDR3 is CASSRRSSYNEQFF. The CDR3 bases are TGTGCCAGCAGTAGGCGGAGCTCCTACAATGAGCAGTTCTTC.

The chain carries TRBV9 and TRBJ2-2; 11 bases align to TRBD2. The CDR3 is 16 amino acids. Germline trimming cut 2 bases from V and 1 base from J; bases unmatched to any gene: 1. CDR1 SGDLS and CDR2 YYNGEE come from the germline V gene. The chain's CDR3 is CASSVTSGGNTGELFF. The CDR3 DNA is TGTGCCAGCAGCGTCACTAGCGGGGGGAACACCGGGGAGCTGTTTTTT.

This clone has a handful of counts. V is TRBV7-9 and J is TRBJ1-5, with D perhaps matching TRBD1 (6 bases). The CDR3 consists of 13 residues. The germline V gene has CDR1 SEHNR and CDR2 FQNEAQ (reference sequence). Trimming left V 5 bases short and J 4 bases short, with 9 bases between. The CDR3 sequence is CASSHQGNQPQHF. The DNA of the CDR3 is TGTGCCAGCAGCCACCAGGGGAATCAGCCCCAGCATTTT.